Listed here are 32 T cell receptor beta chains from one sample, sequenced in a study of T cell responses to AZD1222 COVID-19 vaccine. Sequenced by immunoSEQ multiplex PCR; TCRdb stores in-frame clones only, minus some. The profile shows roughly 60,000 clones, around 84% of them singletons. The material sequenced was peripheral blood, taken on day 0 of AZD1222 vaccination. The receptors originated from an adult in good health.

The chain employs TRBV10-1 and TRBJ2-7; 8 nucleotides agree with TRBD1. V lost 1 base to trimming and J lost 7 bases; unmatched junction nucleotides: 12. The length of the CDR3 is 16 residues. Germline assignment: CDR1 WNHNN and CDR2 SYGVQD (reference sequence). CDR3 residues: CASSEWPRTGSEEQYV. The CDR3 DNA reads as TGCGCCAGCAGTGAGTGGCCGAGGACAGGGAGTGAGGAGCAGTACGTC.

V gene TRBV4-3 combines with J gene TRBJ1-6; possible D gene TRBD1, 5 bases. The CDR3 has 15 amino acids. Germline values: CDR1 LGHNA, CDR2 YSLEER. V lost 2 bases and J 5 bases, leaving 10 bases between the germline ends. As DNA, the CDR3 is TGCGCCAGCAGCCAACAGGGCAATAATAATTCACCCCTCCACTTT. Translation gives CASSQQGNNNSPLHF.

CDR3 in amino acids: CASRTGGGRGYTF. DNA for the CDR3: TGTGCCAGCAGGACGGGAGGGGGCCGAGGCTACACCTTC. The rearrangement uses TRBV12-3 or TRBV12-4 and TRBJ1-2, with TRBD1 identical over 7 bases. V lost 6 bases to trimming and J lost 8 bases; unmatched junction nucleotides: 9. There are 13 residues in the CDR3.

This clone was observed once. The V and J genes are TRBV28 and TRBJ1-4, with D unresolved. The CDR3 spans 17 residues. Deletions cut 6 bases from V and 3 bases from J, with 20 bases between. Germline lookup yields CDR1 MDHEN and CDR2 SYDVKM. The CDR3 DNA follows: TGTGCCAGCAGCCTCGGTCGGACGGCTCGGGCTAATGAAAAACTGTTTTTT. It is translated as CASSLGRTARANEKLFF.

The CDR3 nucleotides read TGCGCCAGCAGCTTGGCGTCAGGGACTCCTTATGGCTACACCTTC. This codes for CASSLASGTPYGYTF. The rearrangement joins TRBV5-1 to TRBJ1-2; weak D call: TRBD1 (5 bases). Germline-derived CDR1 and CDR2 are SGHRS and YFSETQ. V shed 0 bases and J shed 5 bases, with 14 bases lying between them. The CDR3 sequence is 15 residues long.

The chain uses TRBV7-6 and TRBJ1-4, with TRBD1 matching over 11 bases. The length of the CDR3 is 14 residues. The germline CDR1 and CDR2 sequences are SGHVS and FNYEAQ. V trimming: 5 bases; J trimming: 7 bases; junction bases outside the gene matches: 3. CDR3 coding DNA: TGTGCCAGCAGCCAGGGACAGGGGGTTGAAAAACTGTTTTTT. It encodes CASSQGQGVEKLFF. Together with reference TRBV7-6 and TRBJ1-4, the CDR3 gives the full variable domain: GAGVSQSPRYKVTKRGQDVALRCDPISGHVSLYWYRQALGQGPEFLTYFNYEAQQDKSGLPNDRFSAERPEGSISTLTIQRTEQRDSAMYRCASSQGQGVEKLFFGSGTQLSVL.

This clone appeared a single time. The chain joins TRBV20-1 to TRBJ2-7; 8 positions agree with TRBD1. The CDR3 sequence is 10 residues long. The V gene's germline CDR1 is DFQATT and CDR2 SNEGSKA (reference sequence). Trimming took 6 bases from V and 6 from J; bases not matched to a gene: 1. The CDR3, as DNA: TGCAGTGCCAGGGGGCGCGAGCAGTACTTC. Translation gives CSARGREQYF.

The rearrangement links TRBV7-3 to TRBJ1-2; D unclear. The germline CDR1 and CDR2 sequences are SGHTA and FQGTGA. Deletions cut 5 bases from V and 6 bases from J, with 19 bases between. This CDR3 is 15 amino acids long. CDR3 nucleotide sequence: TGTGCCAGCAGCCTCAGGACGGCCGGGGAAGATGGCTACACCTTC. Protein: CASSLRTAGEDGYTF.

The V gene is TRBV3-1 (or the pseudogene TRBV3-2), the J gene TRBJ2-1; D uncertain. CDR1 LGHDT and CDR2 YNNKEL come from the germline V gene (reference sequence). Deletions cut 10 bases from V and 4 bases from J, with 11 bases between. This CDR3 is built from 12 residues. The CDR3 DNA sequence: TGTGCCACCTACGGCGGTTACAATGAGCAGTTCTTC. This translates into CATYGGYNEQFF.

V usage is TRBV7-2 and J usage is TRBJ2-3; D may match TRBD1 or TRBD2 (5 bases each). The CDR3 contains 15 residues. Germline CDR1 is SGHTA and CDR2 is FQGNSA. The V end lost 5 bases, the J end lost 4 bases, and 16 bases lay between the germline ends. The CDR3 loop reads CASSGGGGRADTQYF. The DNA for the CDR3 is TGTGCCAGCAGCGGAGGTGGGGGTAGGGCAGATACGCAGTATTTT.

The chain carries TRBV3-1 (or the pseudogene TRBV3-2) and TRBJ2-1; perhaps D is TRBD1 or TRBD2 (5 bases each). The V gene's germline CDR1 is LGHDT and CDR2 YNNKEL (reference sequence). Trimming removed 4 bases from V and 6 bases from J, with 19 bases in between. CDR3 length equals 16 residues. CDR3 coding DNA: TGTGCCAGCAGCCGAACGGTAACTCAGAGGGGCAATGAGCAGTTCTTC. The encoded protein is CASSRTVTQRGNEQFF.

This clone came up a few times. The rearrangement uses TRBV30 and TRBJ1-1, with unresolved D. Germline CDR1 GTSNPN, CDR2 SVGIG (reference sequence). The CDR3 spans 13 residues. Deletions cut 0 bases from V and 0 bases from J, with 5 bases between. CDR3 coding DNA: TGTGCCTGGAGTGTCCTGATGAACACTGAAGCTTTCTTT. Translated, it gives CAWSVLMNTEAFF.

The J gene is TRBJ2-1, the V gene TRBV5-1, with no clear D. The CDR3 consists of 11 residues. The germline gives CDR1 SGHRS, CDR2 YFSETQ. Trimming cost V 7 bases and J 6 bases, with 8 bases left between them. The CDR3 DNA reads TGCGCCAGCGGAACATCCAATGAGCAGTTCTTC. This gives the protein CASGTSNEQFF.

The chain carries TRBV7-9 and TRBJ1-2; a possible D gene is TRBD1 (5 bases). The CDR3 is 13 amino acids. Germline V gives CDR1 SEHNR, CDR2 FQNEAQ (reference sequence). V was shortened by 2 bases and J by 7 bases, with 11 bases between the two germline ends. The CDR3 bases are TGTGCCAGCAGCTTACAGGGCGGAGGTGGCTACACCTTC. It specifies CASSLQGGGGYTF.

The genes are TRBV2 and TRBJ2-5; 10 nucleotides agree with TRBD2. Trimming took 5 bases from V and 0 from J; bases not matched to a gene: 6. CDR3 length: 16 residues. Germline values: CDR1 SNHLY, CDR2 FYNNEI. CDR3 nucleotide sequence: TGTGCCAGCAGTCCACTAGCGGGGCCGTACCAAGAGACCCAGTACTTC. The encoded protein is CASSPLAGPYQETQYF.

This chain uses TRBV7-3 with TRBJ2-5, with 11 bases lining up with TRBD2. This CDR3 is 17 amino acids long. Looked up from germline, CDR1 is SGHTA and CDR2 is FQGTGA. Trimming cost V 3 bases and J 3 bases; bases outside gene matches: 9. The CDR3 spells CASSFPGLAVNEETQYF. The CDR3 region has the DNA TGTGCCAGCAGCTTTCCGGGACTAGCGGTAAACGAAGAGACCCAGTACTTC.

The chain carries TRBV2 and TRBJ1-2; 9 positions agree with TRBD1. V shed 2 bases and J 4 bases; nucleotides not matched to a gene: 8. This CDR3 spans 16 amino acids. Germline CDR1 and CDR2: SNHLY and FYNNEI. The CDR3 DNA is TGTGCCAGCAGTGAAAGAGGACAGGGGCTTGGCTATGGCTACACCTTC. Translated, it gives CASSERGQGLGYGYTF.

CDR3 sequence: CASSLATLADTEAFF. The CDR3 coding sequence is TGTGCCAGCAGCCTGGCCACCTTGGCGGACACTGAAGCTTTCTTT. The chain joins TRBV5-4 to TRBJ1-1; D call uncertain. The CDR3 extends over 15 amino acids. V lost 4 bases and J lost 3, with 16 bases in between. In germline, CDR1 is SGHNT, CDR2 YYREEE (reference sequence). Full variable domain (rest looked up from reference TRBV5-4 and TRBJ1-1): ETGVTQSPTHLIKTRGQQVTLRCSSQSGHNTVSWYQQALGQGPQFIFQYYREEENGRGNFPPRFSGLQFPNYSSELNVNALELDDSALYLCASSLATLADTEAFFGQGTRLTVV.

The chain carries TRBV28 and TRBJ2-7; 8 bases align to TRBD2. Germline CDR1 and CDR2: MDHEN and SYDVKM. J gave up 7 bases and V 8 bases, and 10 bases lay outside the gene matches. CDR3 length equals 13 residues. CDR3 sequence (DNA): TGTGCCAGCCGTAGCGGGACCCCGGGGGAGCAGTACTTC. Encoded protein: CASRSGTPGEQYF.

The rearrangement uses TRBV11-2 and TRBJ1-1; no clear D. The V gene's germline CDR1 is SGHAT and CDR2 FQNNGV. The CDR3 is 14 amino acids. V gave up 5 bases and J gave up 0 bases, with 10 bases separating them. DNA of the CDR3: TGTGCCAGCAGCCCACACACCATGAACACTGAAGCTTTCTTT. Translated: CASSPHTMNTEAFF.

The chain recombines TRBV3-1 (or the pseudogene TRBV3-2) with TRBJ1-1, with D possibly being TRBD1 (6 bases). CDR3 length equals 14 residues. Trimming stripped 1 base from V and 4 bases from J, with 10 bases between. The germline CDR1 and CDR2 sequences are LGHDT and YNNKEL (reference sequence). The CDR3 nucleotides read TGTGCCAGCAGCCAAGCTGACAGGAGCACTGAAGCTTTCTTT. It encodes CASSQADRSTEAFF.

The V and J genes are TRBV3-1 (or the pseudogene TRBV3-2) and TRBJ1-1, with unresolved D. The V gene's germline CDR1 is LGHDT and CDR2 YNNKEL (reference sequence). The CDR3 is made up of 12 amino acids. CDR3 in DNA: TGTGGGACTCGGGGTAAGAACACTGAAGCTTTCTTT. Its translation: CGTRGKNTEAFF.

The rearrangement uses TRBV30 and TRBJ2-3, with 13 bases identical to TRBD2. In germline, CDR1 is GTSNPN, CDR2 SVGIG (reference sequence). The CDR3 spans 15 residues. The V segment lost 0 bases and the J segment 4 bases; nucleotides outside the gene matches: 1. The CDR3 sequence: CAWSVGLAGADTQYF. CDR3 sequence (DNA): TGTGCCTGGAGTGTCGGACTAGCGGGAGCAGATACGCAGTATTTT.

This chain connects TRBV28 to TRBJ2-5, with D perhaps assigned TRBD1 or TRBD2 (5 bases each). Trimming left V 6 bases short and J 5 bases short, with 13 bases between. CDR3 length: 13 residues. Germline CDR1 is MDHEN and CDR2 is SYDVKM. The CDR3 is CASSRGRPETQYF. The CDR3 coding sequence is TGTGCCAGCAGCCGGGGACGCCCGGAGACCCAGTACTTC. The full variable domain, with the rest looked up from reference TRBV28 and TRBJ2-5, is DVKVTQSSRYLVKRTGEKVFLECVQDMDHENMFWYRQDPGLGLRLIYFSYDVKMKEKGDIPEGYSVSREKKERFSLILESASTNQTSMYLCASSRGRPETQYFGPGTRLLVL.

The chain uses TRBV19 and TRBJ1-1, with D possibly TRBD1 on 5 matching bases. V was trimmed by 3 bases and J by 2 bases, leaving 10 bases between them. Germline CDR1 and CDR2: LNHDA and SQIVND (reference sequence). The CDR3 runs 14 residues. The CDR3 is CASSIQGGNTEAFF. The CDR3 nucleotides read TGTGCCAGTAGTATCCAGGGTGGCAACACTGAAGCTTTCTTT.

The CDR3 protein is CASSSDPGTRNTEAFF. The CDR3 coding sequence is TGTGCCAGCAGTTCTGACCCTGGGACACGCAACACTGAAGCTTTCTTT. The chain combines TRBV6-2 or TRBV6-3 with TRBJ1-1, with a possible D match to TRBD1 (6 bases). The V end was cut by 4 bases, the J end by 2 bases, with 17 bases between. CDR1 is MNHEY, CDR2 SVGEGT, per germline. The length of the CDR3 is 16 residues.

The rearrangement uses TRBV6-5 and TRBJ1-5, with 9 bases identical to TRBD1. Germline V CDR1 and CDR2: MNHEY, SVGAGI. V shed 5 bases, J shed 6 bases, and the junction held 8 bases outside the gene matches. This CDR3 spans 15 amino acids. The CDR3: CASSPGTGLGQPQHF. CDR3 coding DNA: TGTGCCAGCAGTCCCGGGACAGGGCTCGGTCAGCCCCAGCATTTT.

CDR3 nucleotide sequence: TGTGCCAGCTCGCAGGACAGGGGGAGCACTGAAGCTTTCTTT. Its translation: CASSQDRGSTEAFF. V gene TRBV11-3 combines with J gene TRBJ1-1; TRBD1 matches 10 bases. J was trimmed by 4 bases and V by 8 bases; bases with no gene match: 7. In germline, CDR1 is SGHNT, CDR2 YENEEA. The CDR3 runs to 14 residues.

This chain joins TRBV24-1 and TRBJ1-2; D gene uncertain. Germline V lookup: CDR1 KGHDR, CDR2 SFDVKD. Trimming took off 2 bases at V and 8 bases at J, with 8 bases between the two ends. This CDR3 has 12 residues. The CDR3 here is CATSDSIDGYTF. Written as DNA, the CDR3 is TGTGCCACCAGTGATTCCATCGACGGCTACACCTTC.

The rearrangement joins TRBV7-2 to TRBJ2-7, with D uncertain. CDR1 is SGHTA, CDR2 FQGNSA, per germline. The CDR3 totals 12 residues. The V gene lost 5 bases and the J gene lost 7 bases, with 12 bases spanning the gap. The CDR3 spells CASSRYAGEQYF. In DNA form, the CDR3 reads TGTGCCAGCAGCCGCTATGCAGGAGAGCAGTACTTC.

J is TRBJ1-1 and V is TRBV6-5, with D possibly TRBD1 on 6 matching bases. The CDR3 has 15 residues. Germline V lookup: CDR1 MNHEY, CDR2 SVGAGI. V was shortened by 1 base and J by 2 bases, with 11 bases between the two germline ends. In nucleotides, the CDR3 is TGTGCCAGCAGTTACTTCAGCAGGGGCAACACTGAAGCTTTCTTT. This gives the protein CASSYFSRGNTEAFF.

In this sample, this clone turned up a few times. The CDR3 DNA is TGTGCCAGCAGCTTCGGGGCCATGGGCGGGGAGCTGTTTTTT. Translated: CASSFGAMGGELFF. This chain joins TRBV5-4 and TRBJ2-2; D assignment may be TRBD1 or TRBD2 (5 bases each). The CDR3 loop spans 14 amino acids. CDR1 SGHNT and CDR2 YYREEE come from the germline V gene (reference sequence). Trimming cost V 2 bases and J 7 bases, with 12 bases left between them. The full variable domain, completed using reference TRBV5-4 and TRBJ2-2, is ETGVTQSPTHLIKTRGQQVTLRCSSQSGHNTVSWYQQALGQGPQFIFQYYREEENGRGNFPPRFSGLQFPNYSSELNVNALELDDSALYLCASSFGAMGGELFFGEGSRLTVL.